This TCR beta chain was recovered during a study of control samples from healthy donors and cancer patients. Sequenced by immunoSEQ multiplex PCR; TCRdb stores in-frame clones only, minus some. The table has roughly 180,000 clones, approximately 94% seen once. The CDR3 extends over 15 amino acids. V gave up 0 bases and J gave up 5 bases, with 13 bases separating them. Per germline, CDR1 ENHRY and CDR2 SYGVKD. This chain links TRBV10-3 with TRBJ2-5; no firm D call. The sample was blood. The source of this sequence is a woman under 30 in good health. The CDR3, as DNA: TGTGCCATCAGTGAGTCCGGGCGGACCGGGGAGACCCAGTACTTC. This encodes CAISESGRTGETQYF.